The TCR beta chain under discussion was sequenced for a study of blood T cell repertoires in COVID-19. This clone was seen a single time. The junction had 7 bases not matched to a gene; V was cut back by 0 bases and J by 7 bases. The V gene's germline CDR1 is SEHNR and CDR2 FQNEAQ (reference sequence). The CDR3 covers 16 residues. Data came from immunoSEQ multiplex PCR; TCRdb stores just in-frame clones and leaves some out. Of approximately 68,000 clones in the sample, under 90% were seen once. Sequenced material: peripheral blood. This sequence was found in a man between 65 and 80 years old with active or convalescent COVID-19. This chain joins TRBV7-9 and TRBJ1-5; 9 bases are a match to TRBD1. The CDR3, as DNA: TGTGCCAGCAGCTTAGCCGGGACAGGGAAAAGGCAGCCCCAGCATTTT. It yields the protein CASSLAGTGKRQPQHF.